What follows is one T cell receptor beta chain and its context. Its antigen is not known. These data belong to a study of PD-L1 blockade in urothelial cancer. Background on the study: Median T cell yield from blood was about 150,000. Findings of the study overall: TCR clonality was measured in pretreatment peripheral blood. Clonality below the median predicted better survival.

Time point specified: pretreatment peripheral blood. Germline V gene data show CDR1 as LNHNV and CDR2 as YYDKDF (reference sequence). The CDR3 has 17 residues. Unmatched junction bases numbered 3, after V lost 0 bases and J lost 2 bases. Generated by immunoSEQ multiplex PCR, the TCRdb table keeps only in-frame clones and is missing some. The sample contains tens of thousands of clones, 90% of which appear only once. The specimen was PBMCs, collected around atezolizumab (anti-PD-L1) treatment. The chain recombines TRBV15 with TRBJ2-3; 12 positions agree with TRBD2. This clonotype originated in a man aged 60 to 75 with urothelial cancer. CDR3 protein: CATSREGLAGSTDTQYF. Written as DNA, the CDR3 is TGTGCCACCAGCAGAGAAGGACTAGCGGGATCCACAGATACGCAGTATTTT.